What follows describes a single T cell receptor (beta chain). Only in-frame clones appear in the TCRdb table, and some are missing; sequencing was by immunoSEQ multiplex PCR. This repertoire shows over 350,000 clones, more than 75% found once; its top ten account for approximately 9.3%. These data are taken from a study of blood T cell repertoires in COVID-19. The J segment lost 2 bases and the V segment lost 0 bases, leaving 0 bases of the junction unmatched. The CDR3 extends over 14 amino acids. Germline V gene data show CDR1 as SGDLS and CDR2 as YYNGEE. Cohort 3 recovery required two negative PCRs, clearance, or symptom resolution.

The chain links TRBV9 to TRBJ2-7, with 9 nucleotides matching TRBD2. Material: PBMCs or T cells enriched from blood (not recorded which). This receptor was taken from a woman aged 50 to 65 who had recovered from COVID-19. DNA of the CDR3: TGTGCCAGCAGCGTAGGACTAGCGGCCTACGAGCAGTACTTC. Residues: CASSVGLAAYEQYF.